This entry is about one T cell receptor beta chain. Its antigen is not identified. These data come from a study of cytomegalovirus exposure and HLA in healthy donors. Nominal health characterized the donors when sampled, though unrecorded immune exposures were likely. Germline values: CDR1 LGHNA, CDR2 YNFKEQ. V lost 0 bases, J lost 10 bases, and 15 bases lay in between. The CDR3 spans 14 residues. Study-wide findings and caveats: Common viral pathogens seemed to be connected with several of the most significant clusters, according to a later analysis.

The PCR was carried out with 60 Vbeta primers and 13 Jbeta primers. Sequencing used immunoSEQ multiplex PCR; TCRdb keeps in-frame clones, though not all of them. The top ten hold around 0.38% of the sample, which has nearly 200,000 clones, roughly three quarters seen once. Sequencing was done on a sample of PBMCs. This chain connects TRBV4-2 to TRBJ1-1, with D perhaps matching TRBD1 (6 bases). The sequence came from a male donor in good health and CMV-seropositive. The DNA of the CDR3 is TGTGCCAGCAGCCAAGACTGGATCCAGGGGTCAGCTTTCTTT. This sequence encodes CASSQDWIQGSAFF.